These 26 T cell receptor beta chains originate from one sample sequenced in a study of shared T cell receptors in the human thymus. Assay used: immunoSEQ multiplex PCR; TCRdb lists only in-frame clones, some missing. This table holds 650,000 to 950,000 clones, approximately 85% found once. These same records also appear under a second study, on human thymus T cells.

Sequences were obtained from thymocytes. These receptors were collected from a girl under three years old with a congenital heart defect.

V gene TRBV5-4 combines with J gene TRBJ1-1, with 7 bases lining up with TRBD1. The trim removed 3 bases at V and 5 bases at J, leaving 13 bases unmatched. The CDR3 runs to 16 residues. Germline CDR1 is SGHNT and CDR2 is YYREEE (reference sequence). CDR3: CASSWEIDRVDTEAFF. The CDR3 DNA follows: TGTGCCAGCAGCTGGGAAATTGACAGGGTCGATACTGAAGCTTTCTTT.

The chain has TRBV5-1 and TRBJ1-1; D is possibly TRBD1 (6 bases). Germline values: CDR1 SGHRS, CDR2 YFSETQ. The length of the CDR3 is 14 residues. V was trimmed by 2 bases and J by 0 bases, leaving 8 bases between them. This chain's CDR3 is CASSFTGLNTEAFF. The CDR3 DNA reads TGCGCCAGCAGCTTTACAGGGTTGAACACTGAAGCTTTCTTT.

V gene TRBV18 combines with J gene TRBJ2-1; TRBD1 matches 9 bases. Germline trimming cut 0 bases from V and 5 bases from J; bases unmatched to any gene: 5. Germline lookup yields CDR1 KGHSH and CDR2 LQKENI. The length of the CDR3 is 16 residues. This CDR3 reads CASSPPGQGKDNEQFF. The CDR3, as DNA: TGTGCCAGCTCACCACCGGGACAGGGAAAGGACAATGAGCAGTTCTTC.

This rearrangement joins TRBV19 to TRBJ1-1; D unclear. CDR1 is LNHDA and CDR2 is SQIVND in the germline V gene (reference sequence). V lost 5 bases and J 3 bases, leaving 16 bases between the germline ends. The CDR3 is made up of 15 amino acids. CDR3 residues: CASSLGGSGDTEAFF. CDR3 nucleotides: TGTGCCAGTAGTCTAGGCGGCAGCGGAGACACTGAAGCTTTCTTT.

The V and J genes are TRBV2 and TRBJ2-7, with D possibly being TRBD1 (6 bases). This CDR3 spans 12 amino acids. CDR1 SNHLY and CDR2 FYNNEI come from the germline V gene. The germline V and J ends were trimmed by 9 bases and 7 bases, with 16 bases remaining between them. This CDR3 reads CASLLQGMEQYF. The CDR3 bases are TGTGCCAGTCTGCTACAGGGTATGGAGCAGTACTTC.

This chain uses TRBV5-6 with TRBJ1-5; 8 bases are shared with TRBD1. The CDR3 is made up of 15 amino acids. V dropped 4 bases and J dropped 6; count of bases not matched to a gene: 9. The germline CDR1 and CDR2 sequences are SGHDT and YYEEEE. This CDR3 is CASSLDRDKGQPQHF. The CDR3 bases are TGTGCCAGCAGCCTGGACAGGGATAAGGGTCAGCCCCAGCATTTT.

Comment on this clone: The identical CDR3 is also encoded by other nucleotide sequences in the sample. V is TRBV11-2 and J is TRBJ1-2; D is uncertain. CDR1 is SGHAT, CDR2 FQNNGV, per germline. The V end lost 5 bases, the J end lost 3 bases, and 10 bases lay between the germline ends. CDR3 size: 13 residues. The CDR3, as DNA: TGTGCCAGCAGCCCCACCCGAGACTATGGCTACACCTTC. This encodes CASSPTRDYGYTF.

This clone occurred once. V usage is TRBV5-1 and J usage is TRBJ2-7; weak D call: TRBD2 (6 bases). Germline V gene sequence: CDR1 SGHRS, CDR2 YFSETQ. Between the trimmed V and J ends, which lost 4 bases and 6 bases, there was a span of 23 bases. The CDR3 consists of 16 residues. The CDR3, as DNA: TGCGCCAGCAGCCCGCTCAATCAGGGACTTCTCAGCGAGCAGTACTTC. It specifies CASSPLNQGLLSEQYF. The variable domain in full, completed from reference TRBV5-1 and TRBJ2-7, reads KAGVTQTPRYLIKTRGQQVTLSCSPISGHRSVSWYQQTPGQGLQFLFEYFSETQRNKGNFPGRFSGRQFSNSRSEMNVSTLELGDSALYLCASSPLNQGLLSEQYFGPGTRLTVT.

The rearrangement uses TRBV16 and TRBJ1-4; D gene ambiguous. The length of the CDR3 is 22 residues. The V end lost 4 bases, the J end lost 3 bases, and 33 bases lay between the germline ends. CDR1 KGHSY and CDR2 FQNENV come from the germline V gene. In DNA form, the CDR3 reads TGTGCCAGCAGCCGGCATATTATTCAGGTCGCAGAGCCCTTGAGGGCTAATGAAAAACTGTTTTTT. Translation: CASSRHIIQVAEPLRANEKLFF.

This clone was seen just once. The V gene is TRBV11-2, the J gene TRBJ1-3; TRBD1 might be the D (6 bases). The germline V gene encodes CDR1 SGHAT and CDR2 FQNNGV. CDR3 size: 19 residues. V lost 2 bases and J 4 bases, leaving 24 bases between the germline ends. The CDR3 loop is CASSLKSQEGEYYGNTIYF. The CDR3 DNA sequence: TGTGCCAGCAGCTTAAAGTCACAAGAGGGGGAATACTACGGAAACACCATATATTTT.

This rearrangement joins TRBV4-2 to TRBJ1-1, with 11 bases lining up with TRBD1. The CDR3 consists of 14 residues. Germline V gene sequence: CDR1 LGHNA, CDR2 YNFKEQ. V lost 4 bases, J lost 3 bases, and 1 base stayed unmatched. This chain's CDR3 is CASSRTGGYTEAFF. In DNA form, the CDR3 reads TGTGCCAGCAGCCGGACAGGGGGCTACACTGAAGCTTTCTTT.

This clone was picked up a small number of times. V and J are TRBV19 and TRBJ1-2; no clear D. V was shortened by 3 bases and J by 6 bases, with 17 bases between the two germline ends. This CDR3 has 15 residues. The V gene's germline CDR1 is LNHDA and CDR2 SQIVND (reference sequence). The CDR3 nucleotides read TGTGCCAGTAGTATCTCACCGGCAGGAGGGAATGGCTACACCTTC. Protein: CASSISPAGGNGYTF. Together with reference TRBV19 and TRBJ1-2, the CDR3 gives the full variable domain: DGGITQSPKYLFRKEGQNVTLSCEQNLNHDAMYWYRQDPGQGLRLIYYSQIVNDFQKGDIAEGYSVSREKKESFPLTVTSAQKNPTAFYLCASSISPAGGNGYTFGSGTRLTVV.

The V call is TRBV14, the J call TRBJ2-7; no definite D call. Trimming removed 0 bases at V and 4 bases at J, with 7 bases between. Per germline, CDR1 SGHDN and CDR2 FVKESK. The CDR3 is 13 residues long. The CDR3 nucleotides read TGTGCCAGCAGCCAAGATAATCTGTACGAGCAGTACTTC. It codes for CASSQDNLYEQYF.

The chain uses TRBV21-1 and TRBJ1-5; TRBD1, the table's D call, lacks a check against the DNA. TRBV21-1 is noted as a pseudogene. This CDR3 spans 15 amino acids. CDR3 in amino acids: CASSMGHSGNQPQHF. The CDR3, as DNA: TGTGCCAGCAGCATGGGACACTCTGGGAATCAGCCCCAGCATTTT.

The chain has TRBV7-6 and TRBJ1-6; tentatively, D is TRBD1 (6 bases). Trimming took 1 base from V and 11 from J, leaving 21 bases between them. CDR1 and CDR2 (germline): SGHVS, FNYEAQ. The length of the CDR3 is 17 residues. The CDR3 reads CASSLGTLTQGNPPLHF. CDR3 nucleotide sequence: TGTGCCAGCAGCTTAGGTACCCTAACTCAGGGGAATCCACCCCTCCACTTT.

The CDR3 coding sequence is TGTGCCAGCAGCCTCCCAGGGACTAGTTACGAGCAGTACTTC. Its translation: CASSLPGTSYEQYF. The rearrangement uses TRBV6-6 and TRBJ2-7; 8 nucleotides align to TRBD2. The germline gives CDR1 MNHNY, CDR2 SVGAGI (reference sequence). The CDR3 extends over 14 amino acids. Trimming cost V 6 bases and J 4 bases; bases outside gene matches: 8.

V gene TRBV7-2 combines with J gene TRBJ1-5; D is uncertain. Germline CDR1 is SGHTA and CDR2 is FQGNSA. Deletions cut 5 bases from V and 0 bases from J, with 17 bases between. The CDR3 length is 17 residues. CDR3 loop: CASSTSIAGNSNQPQHF. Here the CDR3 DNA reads TGTGCCAGCAGCACGTCGATCGCGGGAAATAGCAATCAGCCCCAGCATTTT.

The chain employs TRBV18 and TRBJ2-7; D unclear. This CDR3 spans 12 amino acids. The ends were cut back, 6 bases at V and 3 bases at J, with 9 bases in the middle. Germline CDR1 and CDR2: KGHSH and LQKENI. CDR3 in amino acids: CASSPYSYEQYF. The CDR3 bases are TGTGCCAGCTCCCCTTATAGCTACGAGCAGTACTTC.

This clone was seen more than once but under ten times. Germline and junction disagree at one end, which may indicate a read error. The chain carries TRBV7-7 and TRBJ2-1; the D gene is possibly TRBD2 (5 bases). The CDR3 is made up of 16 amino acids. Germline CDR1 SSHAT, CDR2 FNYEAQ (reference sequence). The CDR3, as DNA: TGTGCTAGCAGCCCAAGGACTGACACCAGAATCAATGAGCAGTTCTTC. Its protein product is CASSPRTDTRINEQFF.

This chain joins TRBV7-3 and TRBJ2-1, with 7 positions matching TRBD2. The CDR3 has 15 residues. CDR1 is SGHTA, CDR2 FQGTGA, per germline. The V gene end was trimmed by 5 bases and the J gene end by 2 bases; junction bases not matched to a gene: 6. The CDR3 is CASSNPSGPYNEQFF. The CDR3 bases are TGTGCCAGCAGCAACCCTAGCGGACCCTACAATGAGCAGTTCTTC.

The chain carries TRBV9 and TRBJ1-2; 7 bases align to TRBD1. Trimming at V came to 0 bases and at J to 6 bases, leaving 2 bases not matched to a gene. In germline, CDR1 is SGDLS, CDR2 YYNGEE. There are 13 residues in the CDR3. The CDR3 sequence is CASSVVQGNGYTF. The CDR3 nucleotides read TGTGCCAGCAGCGTAGTACAGGGGAATGGCTACACCTTC.

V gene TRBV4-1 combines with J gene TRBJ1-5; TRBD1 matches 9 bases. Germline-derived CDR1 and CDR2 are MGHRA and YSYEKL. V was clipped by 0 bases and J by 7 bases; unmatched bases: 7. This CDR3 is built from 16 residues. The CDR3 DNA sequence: TGCGCCAGCAGCCAAGATGGACAGGGGACATACCAGCCCCAGCATTTT. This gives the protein CASSQDGQGTYQPQHF.

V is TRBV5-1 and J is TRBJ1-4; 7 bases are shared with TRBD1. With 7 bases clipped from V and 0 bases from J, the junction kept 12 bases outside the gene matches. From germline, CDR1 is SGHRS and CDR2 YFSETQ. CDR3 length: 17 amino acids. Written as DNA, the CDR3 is TGCGCCAGCTTGACAGGGATTGGAAGTGCAACTAATGAAAAACTGTTTTTT. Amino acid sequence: CASLTGIGSATNEKLFF.

CDR3 DNA: TGTGCCAGCAGCCCCCGACAGCGATGGGTTTATGGCTACACCTTC. This codes for CASSPRQRWVYGYTF. V usage is TRBV7-6 and J usage is TRBJ1-2; possibly TRBD1 for D (5 bases). From germline, CDR1 is SGHVS and CDR2 FNYEAQ. V lost 5 bases, J lost 5 bases, and 18 bases lay in between. There are 15 residues in the CDR3.

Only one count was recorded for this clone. The CDR3 protein is CASSSAPCQRGLDTQYF. The CDR3, as DNA: TGTGCCAGCAGCTCAGCCCCCTGCCAGCGGGGGTTAGATACGCAGTATTTT. V gene TRBV7-4 combines with J gene TRBJ2-3; 8 nucleotides agree with TRBD2. Germline V gene lookup returns CDR1 SGHVT and CDR2 SQSDAQ. Trimming removed 4 bases from V and 5 bases from J; junction bases left unmatched: 14. The CDR3 is 17 amino acids.

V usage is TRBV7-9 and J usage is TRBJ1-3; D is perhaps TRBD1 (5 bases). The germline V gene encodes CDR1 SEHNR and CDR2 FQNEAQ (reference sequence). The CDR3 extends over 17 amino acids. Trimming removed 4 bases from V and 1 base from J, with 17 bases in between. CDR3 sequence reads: CASSSPDKKVSGNTIYF. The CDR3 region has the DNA TGTGCCAGCAGCTCTCCGGACAAGAAGGTATCTGGAAACACCATATATTTT.